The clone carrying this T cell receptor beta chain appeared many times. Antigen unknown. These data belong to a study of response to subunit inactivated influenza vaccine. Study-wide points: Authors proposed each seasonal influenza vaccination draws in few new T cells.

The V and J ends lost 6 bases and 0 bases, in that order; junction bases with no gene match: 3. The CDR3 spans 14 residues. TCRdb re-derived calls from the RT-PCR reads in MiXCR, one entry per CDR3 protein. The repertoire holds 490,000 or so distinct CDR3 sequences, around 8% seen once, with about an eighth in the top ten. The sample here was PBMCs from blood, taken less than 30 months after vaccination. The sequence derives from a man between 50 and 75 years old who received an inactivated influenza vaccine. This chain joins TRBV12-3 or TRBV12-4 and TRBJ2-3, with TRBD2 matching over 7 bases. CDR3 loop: CASSLAASTDTQYF. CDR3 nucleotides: TGTGCCAGCAGCCTAGCGGCTAGCACAGATACGCAGTATTTT.